This T cell receptor beta chain was documented in a study of CD8 T cells in Susac syndrome. Germline CDR1 and CDR2: SGHDT and YYEEEE. The CDR3 covers 17 residues. The ends were cut back, 4 bases at V and 4 bases at J, with 23 bases in the middle. RNA amounts of roughly 0.45 to 1 ug underwent reverse transcription with random hexamers. Amplification of TCR beta CDR3 used immunoSEQ multiplex PCR across 54 Vbeta and 13 Jbeta. TCRdb re-analysed the immunoSEQ multiplex PCR reads in MiXCR, keeping a single row per CDR3 protein. The data hold around 170,000 distinct CDR3 sequences, with roughly 95% observed a single time. The study sequenced TCR beta in blood CD8+ and CD4+ T cells. The authors negatively isolated CD8+ and CD4+ T cells and FACS-enriched TEMRA cells. Concerning this clonotype: The antigen is not known.

Whole-study results and caveats: As acknowledged by the study, its TCR sequencing and HLA analysis included a relatively small number of individuals.

Input material: CD8+ T cells from PBMCs. The chain uses TRBV5-6 and TRBJ1-2; tentatively, D is TRBD1 (5 bases). The sequence was collected from a human donor with multiple sclerosis. The CDR3 spells CASSGVDEGTIAYGYTF. CDR3 sequence (DNA): TGTGCCAGCAGCGGGGTTGATGAGGGGACGATTGCCTATGGCTACACCTTC.